This T cell receptor (beta chain) was captured in a study of blood T cell repertoires in COVID-19. About the research overall: The United States, Italy and Spain were the sources of the acute and convalescent COVID-19 samples. From T cells, B-cell-depleted T cells, or PBMCs came the material, which was cDNA or gDNA.

In the study's own analysis: Amplification from reference gene primers served as the basis for estimated nucleated cell counts. TCRdb's table, derived via immunoSEQ multiplex PCR, lists solely in-frame clones and lacks some. For V, J and clone size, that table is used; D and trimming come from the DNA. The table shows 130,000 to 150,000 clones, with over 75% occurring only once. This CDR3 contains 15 residues. Trimming shortened V by 4 bases and J by 3 bases, and 13 bases separated the two germline ends. Germline values: CDR1 SNHLY, CDR2 FYNNEI. The gene calls are TRBV2 and TRBJ1-5; possibly TRBD1 for D (6 bases). Sequencing was performed on peripheral blood. The sequence derives from a woman aged 45-60 years with acute or convalescent COVID-19. The CDR3 DNA reads TGTGCCAGCAGTGCGACAGGCTCTTCCAATCAGCCCCAGCATTTT. Protein: CASSATGSSNQPQHF. The entire variable domain, with the rest obtained from reference TRBV2 and TRBJ1-5, is as follows: EPEVTQTPSHQVTQMGQEVILRCVPISNHLYFYWYRQILGQKVEFLVSFYNNEISEKSEIFDDQFSVERPDGSNFTLKIRSTKLEDSAMYFCASSATGSSNQPQHFGDGTRLSIL.